The T cell receptor beta chain under discussion was sequenced for a study of cytomegalovirus exposure and HLA in healthy donors. Overall study findings and caveats: Among the CMV-associated chains, a few were confirmed in vitro as specific for CMV antigens. There were some public TCRs occurring in many donors, but most TCR sequences were rare. Some TCR beta chains (roughly 150 of them) were listed as cytomegalovirus-associated.

V was clipped by 6 bases and J by 3 bases; unmatched bases: 3. CDR3 length: 13 residues. Germline V gene data show CDR1 as MNHNS and CDR2 as SASEGT. Worth noting for this clone: Its antigen remains unidentified.

The protocol was immunoSEQ multiplex PCR, while the TCRdb copy is restricted to in-frame clones and leaves out a portion. The sample shows fewer than 100,000 clones, under 95% of them seen only once. Sequenced input: PBMCs. This clonotype was obtained from a man aged 25-45 years in good health and CMV-seronegative. This chain connects TRBV6-1 to TRBJ1-1, with 8 nucleotides matching TRBD1. Written as DNA, the CDR3 is TGTGCCAGCAGAGAACAGGGGGACACTGAAGCTTTCTTT. It encodes CASREQGDTEAFF.